Presented here are 14 T cell receptor beta chains from one specimen sequenced in a study of T cell changes during pregnancy in multiple sclerosis (dated 2019 in TCRdb). Libraries were prepared through the immunoSEQ multiplex PCR assay. The immuneACCESS repertoire file appears here via TCRdb, limited to in-frame rearrangements. These files lack a portion of the clones; in checked studies, under half of the deficit traces to unresolved V genes, and the cause of the others is not known. The sample table contains about 40,000 clones; only one count was recorded for about 92% of them. Around 1.2% of the sample goes to the ten largest clones. Specimen: peripheral blood, collected before pregnancy. These receptors were collected from a female donor with multiple sclerosis, enrolled in a pregnancy study.

V and J are TRBV4-1 and TRBJ1-3, with D possibly matching TRBD1 (5 bases). V was pared by 2 bases and J by 2 bases, with 7 bases between. Looked up from germline, CDR1 is MGHRA and CDR2 is YSYEKL. There are 14 residues in the CDR3. This CDR3 reads CASSQPRAGNTIYF. CDR3 DNA: TGCGCCAGCAGCCAACCCAGGGCTGGAAACACCATATATTTT.

The V gene is TRBV7-2, the J gene TRBJ1-5; weak D call: TRBD1 (5 bases). Deletions cut 2 bases from V and 1 base from J, with 9 bases between. Germline V gives CDR1 SGHTA, CDR2 FQGNSA. CDR3 size: 15 residues. CDR3 sequence: CASSLRWGSNQPQHF. CDR3 DNA sequence: TGTGCCAGCAGCTTACGATGGGGCAGCAATCAGCCCCAGCATTTT.

V and J are TRBV5-6 and TRBJ1-2, with a weak D call TRBD1 (6 bases). Germline CDR1 and CDR2: SGHDT and YYEEEE. The CDR3 runs 13 residues. The V gene lost 3 bases and the J gene lost 7 bases, with 13 bases spanning the gap. CDR3 sequence: CASSSRQVTGYTF. The CDR3 DNA follows: TGTGCCAGCAGCTCGCGACAGGTTACTGGCTACACCTTC. Using reference TRBV5-6 and TRBJ1-2 for the parts outside the CDR3, the full variable domain is DAGVTQSPTHLIKTRGQQVTLRCSPKSGHDTVSWYQQALGQGPQFIFQYYEEEERQRGNFPDRFSGHQFPNYSSELNVNALLLGDSALYLCASSSRQVTGYTFGSGTRLTVV.

This rearrangement joins TRBV6-5 to TRBJ1-2; no clear D. CDR1 and CDR2 from the germline V gene are MNHEY and SVGAGI. There are 15 residues in the CDR3. V was clipped by 3 bases and J by 5 bases, with 16 bases between them. The chain's CDR3 is CASSYTEGFSYGYTF. As DNA, the CDR3 is TGTGCCAGCAGTTATACTGAGGGATTCTCATATGGCTACACCTTC.

The chain employs TRBV2 and TRBJ2-1; 9 nucleotides line up with TRBD1. The CDR3 covers 13 residues. The V gene end was trimmed by 7 bases and the J gene end by 3 bases; junction bases not matched to a gene: 1. Germline V gene data show CDR1 as SNHLY and CDR2 as FYNNEI. This chain's CDR3 is CASKGQGYNEQFF. As DNA, the CDR3 is TGTGCCAGCAAGGGACAGGGCTACAATGAGCAGTTCTTC.

The chain couples TRBV15 to TRBJ2-7, with 7 bases that match TRBD1. J gave up 5 bases and V 4 bases, and 11 bases lay outside the gene matches. The CDR3 is 15 residues long. Germline V lookup: CDR1 LNHNV, CDR2 YYDKDF (reference sequence). The CDR3 reads CATSTGTASEDEQYF. CDR3 DNA sequence: TGTGCCACCAGCACTGGGACAGCGTCAGAGGACGAGCAGTACTTC. Filled out from reference TRBV15 and TRBJ2-7, the complete variable domain reads DAMVIQNPRYQVTQFGKPVTLSCSQTLNHNVMYWYQQKSSQAPKLLFHYYDKDFNNEADTPDNFQSRRPNTSFCFLDIRSPGLGDTAMYLCATSTGTASEDEQYFGPGTRLTVT.

This sequence joins TRBV2 and TRBJ2-7; 7 positions agree with TRBD1. The germline CDR1 and CDR2 sequences are SNHLY and FYNNEI. This CDR3 comprises 16 residues. The V segment lost 6 bases and the J segment 0 bases; nucleotides outside the gene matches: 11. The CDR3 coding sequence is TGTGCCAGCAGCGTTCACAGGGGATCGAACTCCTACGAGCAGTACTTC. This translates into CASSVHRGSNSYEQYF. Full variable domain (missing parts from reference TRBV2 and TRBJ2-7): EPEVTQTPSHQVTQMGQEVILRCVPISNHLYFYWYRQILGQKVEFLVSFYNNEISEKSEIFDDQFSVERPDGSNFTLKIRSTKLEDSAMYFCASSVHRGSNSYEQYFGPGTRLTVT.

The V and J genes are TRBV2 and TRBJ2-7; TRBD1 agrees at 9 bases. This CDR3 contains 15 residues. Losses at the gene ends were 6 bases for V and 2 bases for J; bases not matched to a gene: 8. Germline V lookup: CDR1 SNHLY, CDR2 FYNNEI. CDR3 amino acids: CASSPDRGLPYEQYF. The CDR3 DNA is TGTGCCAGCAGCCCGGACAGGGGACTTCCCTACGAGCAGTACTTC.

The genes are TRBV6-4 and TRBJ2-1; 10 bases fit TRBD2. Germline trimming cut 6 bases from V and 0 bases from J; bases unmatched to any gene: 8. The CDR3 runs 17 residues. Per germline, CDR1 MRHNA and CDR2 SNTAGT. This chain's CDR3 is CASRISGRRSSYNEQFF. CDR3 DNA: TGTGCCAGCAGGATTAGCGGGAGGCGTAGCTCCTACAATGAGCAGTTCTTC.

The genes are TRBV4-1 and TRBJ2-7, with D tentatively TRBD1 (6 bases). The V end was cut by 1 base, the J end by 8 bases, with 24 bases between. Germline lookup yields CDR1 MGHRA and CDR2 YSYEKL. This CDR3 comprises 17 residues. In DNA, the CDR3 is TGCGCCAGCAGCCAAGCCCCGGCGGCAGGGGCCCCCTGGAAGCAGTACTTC. It codes for CASSQAPAAGAPWKQYF.

The chain combines TRBV28 with TRBJ2-7; the match to TRBD1 covers 8 bases. Looked up from germline, CDR1 is MDHEN and CDR2 is SYDVKM. J gave up 4 bases and V 5 bases, and 10 bases lay outside the gene matches. The CDR3 totals 15 residues. Here the CDR3 reads CASSPTGTGVYEQYF. CDR3 sequence (DNA): TGTGCCAGCAGTCCCACCGGGACAGGAGTTTACGAGCAGTACTTC.

The J gene is TRBJ2-3, the V gene TRBV7-2, with 7 positions matching TRBD1. The V gene end was trimmed by 3 bases and the J gene end by 4 bases; junction bases not matched to a gene: 4. This CDR3 is built from 14 residues. Germline assignment: CDR1 SGHTA and CDR2 FQGNSA. This chain's CDR3 is CASSFDRAADTQYF. CDR3 DNA: TGTGCCAGCAGCTTTGACAGGGCGGCAGATACGCAGTATTTT.

This sequence joins TRBV4-1 and TRBJ2-5, with 10 nucleotides matching TRBD2. This CDR3 has 15 residues. Germline CDR1 MGHRA, CDR2 YSYEKL. Germline trimming cut 8 bases from V and 2 bases from J; bases unmatched to any gene: 8. The CDR3 DNA reads as TGCGCCAGCTCGGATAGCGGGAGGTCGCAAGAGACCCAGTACTTC. Its translation: CASSDSGRSQETQYF.

V and J are TRBV4-2 and TRBJ2-1, with a weak D call TRBD2 (6 bases). V dropped 1 base and J dropped 1 base, with 8 bases sitting between them. CDR3 length equals 15 residues. Looked up from germline, CDR1 is LGHNA and CDR2 is YNFKEQ. CDR3: CASSQGLASYNEQFF. The CDR3 DNA sequence: TGTGCCAGCAGCCAAGGGCTAGCGTCCTACAATGAGCAGTTCTTC.